The 5 T cell receptor beta chains in this list originate from one sample, sequenced in a study of somatic mutations in cytotoxic T cells in rheumatoid arthritis. TCRdb's table, derived via immunoSEQ multiplex PCR, lists solely in-frame clones and lacks some. Of nearly 11,000 clones listed, approximately 82% are singletons. Sequenced material: CD8+ T cells sorted from blood. The receptors originated from a woman aged 60-75 years with rheumatoid arthritis.

This sequence joins TRBV7-2 and TRBJ2-1, with 9 bases aligning to TRBD2. Germline lookup yields CDR1 SGHTA and CDR2 FQGNSA. Unmatched junction bases numbered 2, after V lost 4 bases and J lost 4 bases. This CDR3 has 14 amino acids. CDR3 bases: TGTGCCAGCAGCTGGACTAGCGAGTACAATGAGCAGTTCTTC. As protein: CASSWTSEYNEQFF.

V and J are TRBV6-5 and TRBJ1-1; D uncertain. The CDR3 is 11 amino acids. The germline V gene has CDR1 MNHEY and CDR2 SVGAGI. V lost 6 bases, J lost 7 bases, and 9 bases lay in between. The CDR3 protein is CASRGRGEAFF. CDR3 DNA: TGTGCCAGCAGGGGGAGAGGTGAAGCTTTCTTT.

V gene TRBV5-5 combines with J gene TRBJ2-7; maybe TRBD1 (5 bases). The CDR3 sequence is 13 residues long. Germline V gene data show CDR1 as SGHKS and CDR2 as YYEKEE (reference sequence). V gave up 7 bases and J gave up 3 bases, with 14 bases separating them. CDR3 sequence reads: CASSVQGHYEQYF. CDR3 in DNA: TGTGCCAGCTCAGTCCAGGGTCACTACGAGCAGTACTTC. Complete variable domain (other parts from reference TRBV5-5 and TRBJ2-7): DAGVTQSPTHLIKTRGQQVTLRCSPISGHKSVSWYQQVLGQGPQFIFQYYEKEERGRGNFPDRFSARQFPNYSSELNVNALLLGDSALYLCASSVQGHYEQYFGPGTRLTVT.

The V and J genes are TRBV11-2 and TRBJ2-7, with 7 nucleotides matching TRBD2. Germline CDR1 and CDR2: SGHAT and FQNNGV. The ends lost 5 bases at V and 3 bases at J; junction bases unmatched: 4. The CDR3 covers 13 residues. DNA for the CDR3: TGTGCCAGCAGCCAAGGACTAGTCTACGAGCAGTACTTC. Its protein product is CASSQGLVYEQYF. Using reference TRBV11-2 and TRBJ2-7 for the parts outside the CDR3, the full variable domain is EAGVAQSPRYKIIEKRQSVAFWCNPISGHATLYWYQQILGQGPKLLIQFQNNGVVDDSQLPKDRFSAERLKGVDSTLKIQPAKLEDSAVYLCASSQGLVYEQYFGPGTRLTVT.

This clone was recorded only once. This chain joins TRBV27 and TRBJ2-7, with 7 nucleotides matching TRBD2. V was pared by 5 bases and J by 6 bases, with 10 bases of the junction left unmatched. Germline CDR1 reads MNHEY; CDR2 reads SMNVEV (reference sequence). The CDR3 totals 14 residues. The CDR3 region is CASSGGGRRSEQYF. CDR3 DNA sequence: TGTGCCAGCAGTGGAGGCGGGAGACGCTCCGAGCAGTACTTC.